A single T cell receptor (beta chain) is shown here with its context. The antigen is not known. The CDR3 loop spans 14 amino acids. V gave up 8 bases and J gave up 5 bases; unmatched junction bases: 9. CDR1 is MNHEY and CDR2 is SVGAGI in the germline V gene. The record originates from a study of CD8 T cells in Susac syndrome. The sequenced target, TCR beta, came from blood CD8+ and CD4+ T cells. Study-level results: Only a relatively small number of individuals were included in the TCR sequencing and HLA analysis.

Random hexamers were used to reverse transcribe about 0.5 to 1 ug of RNA. Multiplex PCR with immunoSEQ amplified the TCR beta CDR3 across 54 Vbeta and 13 Jbeta. TCRdb reanalysed the immunoSEQ multiplex PCR reads using MiXCR and keeps one entry per CDR3 protein. The table lists fewer than 350,000 distinct CDR3 sequences, just over 90% of them singletons. The sample was CD4+ T cells from PBMCs. This chain uses TRBV6-5 with TRBJ2-5; the match to TRBD1 covers 9 bases. The receptor comes from a human donor with multiple sclerosis. As DNA, the CDR3 is TGTGCCAGCTTTATAAGACAGGGGGGGGAGACCCAGTACTTC. It specifies CASFIRQGGETQYF.